A single sample is the source of the 13 T cell receptor beta chains below, sequenced in a study of T-cell reconstitution after alpha-beta-depleted transplantation in children. Unique molecular identifiers were incorporated during preparation of the TCRbeta library. TCRdb re-called the PCR reads with MiXCR, one entry per CDR3 protein. The sample carries approximately 630,000 distinct CDR3 sequences, around 12% recorded once. This specimen consisted of PBMCs, obtained before TCRalphabeta/CD19-depleted stem cell transplant. All receptors come from a girl aged 2 to 10 with congenital amegakaryocytic thrombocytopenia, due to receive a stem cell transplant.

The sample holds many counts of this clonotype. The V gene is TRBV12-3 or TRBV12-4, the J gene TRBJ2-7; D is possibly TRBD2 (6 bases). V was clipped by 1 base and J by 4 bases, with 11 bases between them. The CDR3 sequence is 14 residues long. Here the CDR3 reads CASSLDRESYEQYF. The CDR3, as DNA: TGTGCCAGCAGTTTAGACCGGGAGTCTTACGAGCAGTACTTC.

V and J are TRBV28 and TRBJ2-2, with a possible D match to TRBD2 (5 bases). Trimming removed 2 bases from V and 5 bases from J, with 15 bases in between. Per the germline V gene, CDR1 is MDHEN and CDR2 is SYDVKM. The CDR3 spans 16 residues. The CDR3 reads CASSLAGSLGTGELFF. The CDR3 DNA reads as TGTGCCAGCAGTTTAGCGGGTAGTTTGGGAACCGGGGAGCTGTTTTTT. The variable domain in full, completed from reference TRBV28 and TRBJ2-2, reads DVKVTQSSRYLVKRTGEKVFLECVQDMDHENMFWYRQDPGLGLRLIYFSYDVKMKEKGDIPEGYSVSREKKERFSLILESASTNQTSMYLCASSLAGSLGTGELFFGEGSRLTVL.

This clonotype has ten or more counts. The chain has TRBV12-3 or TRBV12-4 and TRBJ2-2, with D tentatively TRBD2 (5 bases). CDR3 length: 15 residues. Trimming took off 2 bases at V and 1 base at J, with 8 bases between the two ends. The CDR3 sequence: CASSLLAKNTGELFF. For the CDR3, the DNA is TGTGCCAGCAGTTTACTAGCAAAGAACACCGGGGAGCTGTTTTTT.

In its sample, this clonotype was seen many times. The rearrangement uses TRBV5-1 and TRBJ1-1; perhaps TRBD1 as D (6 bases). CDR1 is SGHRS and CDR2 is YFSETQ in the germline V gene. CDR3 length: 13 residues. Trimming stripped 0 bases from V and 8 bases from J, with 11 bases between. In DNA form, the CDR3 reads TGCGCCAGCAGCTTGGTGGGGGGCGACGAAGCTTTCTTT. It specifies CASSLVGGDEAFF.

This clonotype was picked up a small number of times. The rearrangement uses TRBV5-1 and TRBJ2-1, with D perhaps assigned TRBD1 or TRBD2 (5 bases each). Trimming cost V 7 bases and J 0 bases, with 11 bases left between them. The CDR3 covers 14 residues. The germline CDR1 and CDR2 sequences are SGHRS and YFSETQ. This CDR3 reads CASGKGSSYNEQFF. The CDR3 coding sequence is TGCGCCAGCGGCAAGGGGAGCTCCTACAATGAGCAGTTCTTC.

This clonotype appeared a few times. The rearrangement links TRBV29-1 to TRBJ2-7; D not certain. The CDR3 consists of 12 residues. V was shortened by 4 bases and J by 8 bases, with 15 bases between the two germline ends. Germline lookup yields CDR1 SQVTM and CDR2 ANQGSEA. The CDR3 region is CSVVFVSSKQYF. The CDR3 DNA reads as TGCAGCGTTGTTTTTGTGAGTAGCAAGCAGTACTTC.

This chain connects TRBV20-1 to TRBJ2-3; 15 bases align to TRBD2. CDR3 length: 17 residues. Trimming at V came to 2 bases and at J to 5 bases, leaving 8 bases not matched to a gene. From germline, CDR1 is DFQATT and CDR2 SNEGSKA (reference sequence). CDR3: CSARLAGLAGGEDTQYF. The CDR3, as DNA: TGCAGTGCTAGACTTGCCGGACTAGCGGGAGGGGAAGATACGCAGTATTTT.

V gene TRBV20-1 combines with J gene TRBJ1-6; D not resolved. With 5 bases removed from V and 2 bases from J, the gap between germline ends came to 16 bases. Germline CDR1 and CDR2: DFQATT and SNEGSKA (reference sequence). The CDR3 has 16 amino acids. CDR3 protein: CSAPQIRSTYNSPLHF. The DNA of the CDR3 is TGCAGTGCTCCGCAAATCCGGTCAACCTATAATTCACCCCTCCACTTT.

There are a few counts of this clonotype. The chain joins TRBV15 to TRBJ2-7; 7 bases map to TRBD2. V lost 3 bases to trimming and J lost 3 bases; unmatched junction nucleotides: 8. The germline V gene has CDR1 LNHNV and CDR2 YYDKDF (reference sequence). The CDR3 loop spans 15 amino acids. CDR3 loop: CATSSGSGLHYEQYF. DNA for the CDR3: TGTGCCACCAGCAGTGGTAGCGGGTTGCACTACGAGCAGTACTTC.

This clonotype was detected ten times or more. The gene calls are TRBV6-1 and TRBJ2-7; TRBD2 matches at 13 bases. Germline assignment: CDR1 MNHNS and CDR2 SASEGT. The CDR3 is made up of 18 amino acids. V shed 7 bases, J shed 4 bases, and the junction held 16 bases outside the gene matches. The CDR3 protein is CASNRGTSGVLGGYEQYF. As DNA, the CDR3 is TGTGCCAGCAATCGCGGGACTAGCGGGGTCTTAGGAGGGTACGAGCAGTACTTC.

The rearrangement links TRBV7-9 to TRBJ2-7; D perhaps matches TRBD2 (5 bases). Germline-derived CDR1 and CDR2 are SEHNR and FQNEAQ (reference sequence). There are 14 residues in the CDR3. V lost 1 base to trimming and J lost 5 bases, with 12 bases between them. CDR3 in DNA: TGTGCCAGCAGCTTAGGAACCCGGCGGGACGAGCAGTACTTC. Its translation is CASSLGTRRDEQYF.

In the case of this clonotype: A single base separates this from a much larger clone, so it may be a read error. The chain uses TRBV11-2 and TRBJ2-1, with D possibly being TRBD1 or TRBD2 (6 bases each). This CDR3 has 17 residues. Trimming left V 3 bases short and J 0 bases short, with 15 bases between. Germline CDR1 is SGHAT and CDR2 is FQNNGV. The CDR3 DNA is TGTGCCAGCAGCTTTAGGGGGACCGGGAGCTCCTACAATGAGCAGTTCTTC. Amino acids: CASSFRGTGSSYNEQFF.

This clonotype showed up many times. V gene TRBV5-1 combines with J gene TRBJ2-2, with 11 bases aligning to TRBD2. Germline V lookup: CDR1 SGHRS, CDR2 YFSETQ. V was clipped by 4 bases and J by 7 bases; unmatched bases: 18. The CDR3 is 19 residues long. CDR3 protein: CASSPERSTSGRTVGELFF. CDR3 bases: TGCGCCAGCAGCCCCGAACGGAGTACTAGCGGGAGAACTGTCGGGGAGCTGTTTTTT.